This note documents a single T cell receptor beta chain sequence. The table lists this clonotype with many counts. Its recognized antigen is unknown. No quality values exist for individual bases; no much larger clone is one base distant. The data originate from a study of immune heterogeneity within non-small cell lung tumors (dated by TCRdb to about 2018). Looking at the study overall: By histology, the tumors included 10 non-squamous carcinomas, a handful of squamous cell carcinomas and 1 tumor not otherwise specified. To examine intratumoral immune heterogeneity, the study used whole-exome sequencing, RNA-seq and TCR beta repertoire sequencing on multiple spatially distinct regions of each NSCLC tumor. TCR repertoire analysis included 55 to 65 tumor loci from 15 patients, whereas transcriptome data included only 40 to 45 loci from about 13 patients. For mutant peptides 8 to 11 amino acids long, netMHCpan-3.0 predicted neoantigen binding to the HLA alleles of each patient.

The study at large found these results: A moderate positive correlation (R 0.3 to 0.35), which was statistically significant, linked local T-cell repertoire clonality to local tumor mutational burden. Within a given patient, the same dominant CDR3B clonotypes showed up repeatedly across loci, although different tumor locations also carried unique high-frequency clones. High-frequency TCR beta clonotypes were found to be largely distinct between individual patients.

The TCR template was genomic DNA extracted from bulk tumor tissue, and 600 to 650 ng of gDNA was amplified for each sample. During surgery, multiple biopsies were taken from each primary tumor, with sampling sites spaced as far apart as possible within the tumor mass. Patients in the study cohort, which was described as untreated, were newly diagnosed NSCLC cases going through curative surgery. Donors were some 15 newly diagnosed non-small cell lung cancer patients undergoing surgery with curative intent. Two independent pathologists examined the resected tumor masses. Only DNA and RNA samples of high quality went on to sequencing. The TCR beta CDR3 region was amplified with a multiplex PCR system whose first round ran for around 10 cycles using 32 V-gene forward primers and 13 J-gene reverse primers. A QIAGEN Multiplex PCR Kit was used for first-round PCR, and the primer sequences were filed in Chinese patent CN105087789A. Illumina universal primers were attached in a second round of PCR run with the Phusion High-Fidelity PCR Kit. The TCR libraries underwent paired-end sequencing with a read length of 151 bp on the Illumina HiSeq X Ten platform. The study's own analysis went as follows. Cutadapt was used to discard reads without multiplex PCR primers, PEAR merged the read pairs, and MiXCR with default settings called the CDR3 regions. Repertoire diversity used Shannon entropy, and clonality was computed as one minus Shannon entropy divided by ln of productive unique sequence count. Dominant or high-frequency T-cell clones were defined as clonotypes at frequencies of at least 0.5%. Using fastp trimming at Q25 and MiXCR clonotype assembly, TCRdb reanalyzed the public sequencing data and kept in-frame beta chains. Each record represents a unique CDR3 protein, reported with the most common genes and DNA among its rows. These V and J calls originate from TCRdb's pipeline instead of the authors' own analysis. The sample includes about 20,000 distinct CDR3 sequences, with around a quarter observed a single time. In total, the top ten clones hold about 4% of the sample.

From its cysteine to its phenylalanine, the CDR3 spans 16 amino acids. Of all the DNA, just the CDR3 is kept, 48 bases in frame from base 1. V sheds 6 bases and J sheds 6 bases, leaving 21 bases between their ends. Recombination joined TRBV12-3 or TRBV12-4 with TRBJ1-5; confidence is insufficient to name the D gene. The clonotype was recovered from a man between 40 and 49 years old with non-small cell lung cancer. The sample consisted of lung tumor tissue. The CDR3 reads as follows: CASSLAGSLDVQPQHF. In nucleotides, the sequence is TGTGCCAGCAGCCTGGCCGGGTCCTTAGATGTTCAGCCCCAGCATTTT.